One sample yielded the 8 T cell receptor beta chains listed below, sequenced in a study of T cell changes during pregnancy in multiple sclerosis. This table comes from immunoSEQ multiplex PCR, and its TCRdb copy is limited to in-frame clones, with some not included. This sample has 95,000 to 110,000 clones, with 92% found just once. This specimen consisted of peripheral blood, obtained after pregnancy. The source of these receptors is a female donor with multiple sclerosis, enrolled in a pregnancy study.

This clone was seen more than once but under ten times. The V call is TRBV2, the J call TRBJ2-3, with 8 bases aligning to TRBD2. Germline V gives CDR1 SNHLY, CDR2 FYNNEI. This CDR3 contains 13 residues. With 6 bases clipped from V and 7 bases from J, the junction kept 6 bases outside the gene matches. The CDR3: CASSGTSGHTQYF. The CDR3 DNA is TGTGCCAGCAGCGGAACTAGCGGCCATACGCAGTATTTT.

The CDR3 here is CASNAQGPEQFF. CDR3 sequence (DNA): TGTGCCAGCAACGCACAGGGCCCTGAGCAGTTCTTC. The V gene is TRBV5-4, the J gene TRBJ2-1; possible D gene TRBD1, 6 bases. The germline CDR1 and CDR2 sequences are SGHNT and YYREEE (reference sequence). V gave up 6 bases and J gave up 9 bases, with 13 bases separating them. The CDR3 contains 12 residues. Based on the CDR3 plus reference TRBV5-4 and TRBJ2-1, the full variable domain is ETGVTQSPTHLIKTRGQQVTLRCSSQSGHNTVSWYQQALGQGPQFIFQYYREEENGRGNFPPRFSGLQFPNYSSELNVNALELDDSALYLCASNAQGPEQFFGPGTRLTVL.

The rearrangement uses TRBV7-8 and TRBJ1-3; D uncertain. The CDR3 loop spans 13 amino acids. Trimming left V 4 bases short and J 4 bases short, with 8 bases between. CDR1 is SGHVS and CDR2 is FQNEAQ in the germline V gene. The CDR3 spells CASSSWAGNTIYF. CDR3 DNA sequence: TGTGCCAGCAGCTCTTGGGCAGGAAACACCATATATTTT.

The chain recombines TRBV4-1 with TRBJ1-5; 7 bases match TRBD1. The CDR3 spans 14 residues. The V gene end was trimmed by 8 bases and the J gene end by 5 bases; junction bases not matched to a gene: 9. Per germline, CDR1 MGHRA and CDR2 YSYEKL. This CDR3 is CASGEGTVYQPQHF. The CDR3 coding sequence is TGCGCCAGCGGAGAGGGGACAGTTTATCAGCCCCAGCATTTT.

The chain joins TRBV15 to TRBJ2-7; TRBD1 matches at 7 bases. The germline gives CDR1 LNHNV, CDR2 YYDKDF (reference sequence). The CDR3 runs to 15 residues. After removal of 0 bases from V and 0 bases from J, the junction contained 2 bases not matched to a gene. The CDR3: CATSRDWTGSYEQYF. The CDR3 DNA reads as TGTGCCACCAGCAGAGATTGGACAGGCTCCTACGAGCAGTACTTC.

The J gene is TRBJ2-7, the V gene TRBV10-3, with D maybe TRBD2 (5 bases). V lost 7 bases, J lost 6 bases, and 16 bases lay in between. This CDR3 is 13 amino acids long. Germline CDR1 reads ENHRY; CDR2 reads SYGVKD. In DNA, the CDR3 is TGTGCCATCACCCCAGAGAGGGCAGTCGAGCAGTACTTC. Protein product: CAITPERAVEQYF.

The rearrangement links TRBV6-5 to TRBJ2-7; D gene ambiguous. The length of the CDR3 is 12 residues. Trimming stripped 0 bases from V and 6 bases from J, with 6 bases between. Germline assignment: CDR1 MNHEY and CDR2 SVGAGI. The CDR3 DNA reads TGTGCCAGCAGTTACTCGAGCTCCGAGCAGTACTTC. It yields the protein CASSYSSSEQYF.

The chain joins TRBV19 to TRBJ2-1; 11 bases agree with TRBD2. Germline V gene data show CDR1 as LNHDA and CDR2 as SQIVND (reference sequence). Unmatched junction bases numbered 9, after V lost 6 bases and J lost 8 bases. This CDR3 contains 15 residues. The CDR3 reads CASSPLAGGWDEQFF. DNA of the CDR3: TGTGCCAGTAGCCCTCTAGCGGGGGGTTGGGATGAGCAGTTCTTC.